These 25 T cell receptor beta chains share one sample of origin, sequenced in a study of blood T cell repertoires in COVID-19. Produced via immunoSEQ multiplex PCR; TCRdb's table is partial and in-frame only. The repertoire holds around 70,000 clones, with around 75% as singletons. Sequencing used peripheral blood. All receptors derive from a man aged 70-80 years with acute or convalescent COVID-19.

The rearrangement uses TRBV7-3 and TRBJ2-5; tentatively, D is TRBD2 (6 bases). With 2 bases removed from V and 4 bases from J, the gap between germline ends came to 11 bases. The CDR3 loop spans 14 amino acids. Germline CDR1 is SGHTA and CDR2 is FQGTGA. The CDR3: CASSLAGKLETQYF. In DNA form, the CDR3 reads TGTGCCAGCAGCTTAGCGGGGAAGCTAGAGACCCAGTACTTC.

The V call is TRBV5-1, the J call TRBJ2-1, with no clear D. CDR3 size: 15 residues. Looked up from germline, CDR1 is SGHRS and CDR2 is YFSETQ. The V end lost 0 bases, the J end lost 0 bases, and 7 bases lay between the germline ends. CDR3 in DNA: TGCGCCAGCAGCTTGGGAGAGAGCTCCTACAATGAGCAGTTCTTC. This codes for CASSLGESSYNEQFF.

CDR3 residues: CASSVVGSSGNTIYF. In DNA form, the CDR3 reads TGTGCCAGCAGCGTAGTGGGGAGCTCTGGAAACACCATATATTTT. V usage is TRBV9 and J usage is TRBJ1-3; D is unresolved. V lost 0 bases, J lost 0 bases, and 7 bases lay in between. Germline-derived CDR1 and CDR2 are SGDLS and YYNGEE. The CDR3 has 15 residues.

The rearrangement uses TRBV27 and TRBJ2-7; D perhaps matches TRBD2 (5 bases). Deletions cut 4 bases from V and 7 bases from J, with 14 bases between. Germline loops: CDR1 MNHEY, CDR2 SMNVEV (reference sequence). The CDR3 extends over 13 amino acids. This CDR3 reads CASSSITRSEQYF. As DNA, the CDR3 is TGTGCCAGCAGTTCTATTACTAGGAGTGAGCAGTACTTC.

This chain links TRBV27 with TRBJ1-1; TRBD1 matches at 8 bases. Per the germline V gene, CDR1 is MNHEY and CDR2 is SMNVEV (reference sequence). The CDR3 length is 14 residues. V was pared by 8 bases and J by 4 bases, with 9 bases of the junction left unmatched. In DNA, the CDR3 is TGTGCCAGCCGGTCCCAAACAGGGGGCACTGAAGCTTTCTTT. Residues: CASRSQTGGTEAFF.

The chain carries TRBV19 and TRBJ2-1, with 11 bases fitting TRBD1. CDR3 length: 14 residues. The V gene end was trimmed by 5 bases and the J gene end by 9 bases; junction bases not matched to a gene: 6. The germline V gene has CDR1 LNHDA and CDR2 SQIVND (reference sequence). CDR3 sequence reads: CASSPRTGGGEQFF. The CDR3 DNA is TGTGCCAGTAGTCCCAGGACAGGGGGCGGTGAGCAGTTCTTC. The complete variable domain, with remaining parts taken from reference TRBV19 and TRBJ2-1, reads DGGITQSPKYLFRKEGQNVTLSCEQNLNHDAMYWYRQDPGQGLRLIYYSQIVNDFQKGDIAEGYSVSREKKESFPLTVTSAQKNPTAFYLCASSPRTGGGEQFFGPGTRLTVL.

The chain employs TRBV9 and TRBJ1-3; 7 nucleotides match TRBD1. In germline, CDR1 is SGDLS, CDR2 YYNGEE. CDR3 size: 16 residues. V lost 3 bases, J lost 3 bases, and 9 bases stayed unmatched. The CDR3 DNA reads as TGTGCCAGCAGCGCCACACAAACAGGGGTTGGAAACACCATATATTTT. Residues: CASSATQTGVGNTIYF.

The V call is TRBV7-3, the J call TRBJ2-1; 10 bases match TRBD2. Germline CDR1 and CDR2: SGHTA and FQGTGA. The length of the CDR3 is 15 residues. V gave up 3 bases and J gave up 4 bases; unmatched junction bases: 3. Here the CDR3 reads CASSFGLAAYNEQFF. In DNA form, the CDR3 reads TGTGCCAGCAGCTTTGGACTAGCGGCTTACAATGAGCAGTTCTTC.

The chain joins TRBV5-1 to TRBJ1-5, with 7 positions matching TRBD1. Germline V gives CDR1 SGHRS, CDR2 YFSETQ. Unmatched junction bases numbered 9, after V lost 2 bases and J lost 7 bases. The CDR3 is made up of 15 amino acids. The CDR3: CASSFGTGVLQPQHF. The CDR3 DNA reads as TGCGCCAGCAGCTTTGGCACAGGGGTTCTCCAGCCCCAGCATTTT.

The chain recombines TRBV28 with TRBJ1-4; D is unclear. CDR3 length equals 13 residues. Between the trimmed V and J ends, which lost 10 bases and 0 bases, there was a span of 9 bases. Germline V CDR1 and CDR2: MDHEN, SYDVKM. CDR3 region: CATTVTTNEKLFF. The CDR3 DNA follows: TGTGCCACTACAGTTACAACTAATGAAAAACTGTTTTTT.

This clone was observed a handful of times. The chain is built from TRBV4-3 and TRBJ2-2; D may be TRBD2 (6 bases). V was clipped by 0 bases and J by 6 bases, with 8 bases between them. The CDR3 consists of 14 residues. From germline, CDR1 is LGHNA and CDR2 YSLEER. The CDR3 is CASSQDTGAGELFF. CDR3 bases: TGCGCCAGCAGCCAAGACACGGGGGCCGGGGAGCTGTTTTTT.

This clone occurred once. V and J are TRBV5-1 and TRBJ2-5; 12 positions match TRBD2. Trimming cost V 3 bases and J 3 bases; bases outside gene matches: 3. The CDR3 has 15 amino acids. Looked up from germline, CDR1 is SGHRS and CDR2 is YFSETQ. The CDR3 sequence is CASSWASGREETQYF. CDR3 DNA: TGCGCCAGCAGCTGGGCTAGCGGGAGGGAAGAGACCCAGTACTTC.

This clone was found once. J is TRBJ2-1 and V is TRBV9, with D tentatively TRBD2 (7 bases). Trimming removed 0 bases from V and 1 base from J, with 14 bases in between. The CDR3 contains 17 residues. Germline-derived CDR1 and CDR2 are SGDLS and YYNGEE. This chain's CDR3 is CASSVGGGQLSYNEQFF. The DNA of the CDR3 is TGTGCCAGCAGCGTAGGCGGGGGCCAATTATCCTACAATGAGCAGTTCTTC.

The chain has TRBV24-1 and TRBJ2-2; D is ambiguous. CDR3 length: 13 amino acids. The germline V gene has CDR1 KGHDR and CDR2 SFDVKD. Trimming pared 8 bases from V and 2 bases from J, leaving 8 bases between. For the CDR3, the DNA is TGTGCCACCACTGACTCCAACACCGGGGAGCTGTTTTTT. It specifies CATTDSNTGELFF.

The CDR3 protein is CASGRDRVNEQFF. For the CDR3, the DNA is TGTGCCAGCGGCCGGGACAGGGTGAACGAGCAGTTCTTC. The rearrangement uses TRBV2 and TRBJ2-1; 9 bases fit TRBD1. The V gene end was trimmed by 8 bases and the J gene end by 10 bases; junction bases not matched to a gene: 9. Looked up from germline, CDR1 is SNHLY and CDR2 is FYNNEI. CDR3 size: 13 residues.

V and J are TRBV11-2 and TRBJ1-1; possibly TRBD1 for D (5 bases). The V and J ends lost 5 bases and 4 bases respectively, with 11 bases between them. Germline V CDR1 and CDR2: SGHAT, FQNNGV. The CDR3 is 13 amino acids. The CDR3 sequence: CASSPGGGTEAFF. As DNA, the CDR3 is TGTGCCAGCAGCCCTGGGGGGGGCACTGAAGCTTTCTTT.

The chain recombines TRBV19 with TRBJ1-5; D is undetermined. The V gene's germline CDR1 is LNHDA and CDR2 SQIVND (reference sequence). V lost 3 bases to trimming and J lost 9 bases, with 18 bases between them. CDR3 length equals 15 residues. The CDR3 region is CASSIWSPRGRPQHF. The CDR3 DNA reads TGTGCCAGTAGTATTTGGTCCCCCCGGGGTAGGCCCCAGCATTTT.

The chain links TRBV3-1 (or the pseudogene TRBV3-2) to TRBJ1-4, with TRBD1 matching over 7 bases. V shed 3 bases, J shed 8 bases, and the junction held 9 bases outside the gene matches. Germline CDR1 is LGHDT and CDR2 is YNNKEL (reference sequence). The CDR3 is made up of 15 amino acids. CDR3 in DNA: TGTGCCAGCAGCCATGACAGGGTCGGGACCGAAAAACTGTTTTTT. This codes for CASSHDRVGTEKLFF.

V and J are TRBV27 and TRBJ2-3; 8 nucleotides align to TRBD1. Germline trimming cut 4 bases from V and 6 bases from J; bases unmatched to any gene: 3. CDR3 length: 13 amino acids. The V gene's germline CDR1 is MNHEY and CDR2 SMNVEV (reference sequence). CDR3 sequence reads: CASSSQGADTQYF. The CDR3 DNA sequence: TGTGCCAGCAGTTCTCAGGGGGCGGATACGCAGTATTTT.

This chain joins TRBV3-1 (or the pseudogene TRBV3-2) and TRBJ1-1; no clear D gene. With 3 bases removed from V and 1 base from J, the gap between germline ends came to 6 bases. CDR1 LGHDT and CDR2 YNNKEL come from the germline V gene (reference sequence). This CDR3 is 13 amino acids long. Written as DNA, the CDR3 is TGTGCCAGCAGCCAGGAGCAGAACACTGAAGCTTTCTTT. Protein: CASSQEQNTEAFF.

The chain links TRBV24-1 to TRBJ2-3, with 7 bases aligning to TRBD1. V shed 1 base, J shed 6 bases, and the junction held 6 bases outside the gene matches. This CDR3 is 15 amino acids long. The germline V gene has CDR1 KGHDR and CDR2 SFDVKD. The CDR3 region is CATSDFGTEDDTQYF. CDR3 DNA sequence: TGTGCCACCAGTGATTTTGGGACAGAGGATGATACGCAGTATTTT.

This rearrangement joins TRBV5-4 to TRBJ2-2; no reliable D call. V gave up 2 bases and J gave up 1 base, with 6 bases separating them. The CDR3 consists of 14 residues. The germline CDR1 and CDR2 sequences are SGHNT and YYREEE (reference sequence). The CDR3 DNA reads TGTGCCAGCAGCTTCGGTCAGAACACCGGGGAGCTGTTTTTT. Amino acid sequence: CASSFGQNTGELFF.

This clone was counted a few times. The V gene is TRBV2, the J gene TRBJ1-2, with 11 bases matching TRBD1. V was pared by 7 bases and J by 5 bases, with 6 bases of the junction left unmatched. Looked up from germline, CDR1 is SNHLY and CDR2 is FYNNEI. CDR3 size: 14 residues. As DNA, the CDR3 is TGTGCCAGCACCGGACAGGGGGCTGGATATGGCTACACCTTC. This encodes CASTGQGAGYGYTF.

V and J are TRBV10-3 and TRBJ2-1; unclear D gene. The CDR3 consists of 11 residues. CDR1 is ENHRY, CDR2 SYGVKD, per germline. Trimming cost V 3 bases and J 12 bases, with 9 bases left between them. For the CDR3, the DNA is TGTGCCATCAGTGACGAGGTATGGCAGTTCTTC. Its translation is CAISDEVWQFF.

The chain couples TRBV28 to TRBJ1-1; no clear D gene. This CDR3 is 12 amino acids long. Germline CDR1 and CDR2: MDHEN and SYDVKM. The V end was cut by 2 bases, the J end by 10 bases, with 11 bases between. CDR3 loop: CASSLGGSGAFF. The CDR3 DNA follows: TGTGCCAGCAGTTTAGGTGGGTCGGGAGCTTTCTTT.